Below are 2 T cell receptor beta chains sequenced from a single sample in a study of spatial heterogeneity in lung cancer. Time point indicated: blood at routine non-recurrence follow-up after resection. Unsorted tumor, nontumor lung tissue or cryopreserved PBMC supplied the whole RNA. TCRdb re-derived calls from the 5' RACE reads in MiXCR, one entry per CDR3 protein. The table shows about 120,000 distinct CDR3 sequences, with 9% to 15% occurring only once. Specimen: PBMCs, collected at follow-up. Source of these receptors: a male donor with early-stage non-small cell lung cancer.

This clonotype was seen a few times. The chain uses TRBV28 and TRBJ1-1; 8 nucleotides agree with TRBD1. The CDR3 runs to 14 residues. Trimming at V came to 4 bases and at J to 0 bases, leaving 1 base not matched to a gene. Germline V gene sequence: CDR1 MDHEN, CDR2 SYDVKM. The CDR3 region is CASSSGQVNTEAFF. In DNA, the CDR3 is TGTGCCAGCAGTTCGGGACAGGTGAACACTGAAGCTTTCTTT.

The chain combines TRBV12-3 or TRBV12-4 with TRBJ1-2, with unresolved D. V lost 6 bases to trimming and J lost 4 bases, with 12 bases between them. The length of the CDR3 is 13 residues. The CDR3 nucleotides are TGTGCCAGCAGCCAAGGGCCTAGCTATGGCTACACCTTC. Protein product: CASSQGPSYGYTF.